This entry lists 3 T cell receptor beta chains sequenced from one sample in a study of blood T cell repertoires in COVID-19. Profiled with immunoSEQ multiplex PCR; TCRdb holds only in-frame clones, not every one. The table includes about 270,000 clones, around four fifths detected once. Sequenced input: peripheral blood. The receptors derive from a man older than 75 with acute or convalescent COVID-19.

V and J are TRBV18 and TRBJ2-2, with 8 positions matching TRBD1. After removal of 3 bases from V and 7 bases from J, the junction contained 1 base not matched to a gene. From germline, CDR1 is KGHSH and CDR2 LQKENI. The CDR3 is made up of 13 amino acids. CDR3 coding DNA: TGTGCCAGCTCACCTGGACAGGGCGGGGAGCTGTTTTTT. It specifies CASSPGQGGELFF.

This chain joins TRBV6-5 and TRBJ1-5; the D gene is possibly TRBD1 (5 bases). Germline V gene sequence: CDR1 MNHEY, CDR2 SVGAGI. Trimming shortened V by 6 bases and J by 2 bases, and 14 bases separated the two germline ends. This CDR3 is 15 amino acids long. The CDR3 coding sequence is TGTGCCAGCAGCCAAACCGGACAAGGCAATCAGCCCCAGCATTTT. Translated, it gives CASSQTGQGNQPQHF.

This clone has a handful of counts. This chain links TRBV5-4 with TRBJ2-2; perhaps TRBD1 as D (5 bases). Per the germline V gene, CDR1 is SGHNT and CDR2 is YYREEE (reference sequence). The CDR3 totals 16 residues. V lost 7 bases and J lost 0, with 16 bases in between. The CDR3 protein is CASRPYGHSNTGELFF. CDR3 DNA: TGTGCCAGCCGACCCTACGGACATTCGAACACCGGGGAGCTGTTTTTT.